The T cell receptor beta chain described here comes from a study of cytomegalovirus exposure and HLA in healthy donors. Study background: Earlier, some 180 million T cells were analyzed, and over 95 million unique TCR beta sequences were found among them. Within the Caucasian-associated ancestry cluster were roughly 81% of the approximately 400 genotyped donors.

Trimming at V came to 1 base and at J to 4 bases, leaving 2 bases not matched to a gene. Germline lookup yields CDR1 KGHSH and CDR2 LQKENI. This CDR3 is 15 amino acids long. In this sample, this clone turned up once. Its antigen is not known. The primer mix had 60 Vbeta and 13 Jbeta primers. The repertoire was sequenced with immunoSEQ multiplex PCR; TCRdb's copy has only in-frame clones and lacks some. The sample includes 250,000 or so clones, 92% of them seen just once. Study conclusions and caveats: Presence/absence results assume similar sequencing depth per donor, which may not hold.

The source of this sequence is a girl aged 2 to 9 in good health and CMV-seronegative. This rearrangement joins TRBV18 to TRBJ1-1, with 11 bases identical to TRBD1. Material for sequencing was PBMCs. CDR3 DNA sequence: TGTGCCAGCTCACCACGGACAGGGGGCATCACTGAAGCTTTCTTT. Translating gives CASSPRTGGITEAFF.